A selection of T cell receptor beta chains follows, all from one sample in a study of molecular identifiers for immune sequencing clone quantification. MiXCR, run by TCRdb on the PCR reads, gives a single entry per CDR3 protein. The data show approximately 670,000 distinct CDR3 sequences, with 15% to 20% seen just once and around 0.9% held by the top ten. The sequencing input was naive CD8+ T cells from blood, with Jurkat cell RNA spiked in. Receptors were obtained from a human donor in good health. Some libraries in this study had Jurkat cell RNA spiked in. Both conserved end residues are part of each CDR3. D genes are given only for firm matches. The listing skips clone size in some rows; elsewhere it reads once, few, many or a size class.

>13|NA|TRBJ2-7|TRBV4-2|many
CASSQEGRGEQYF
TGTGCCAGCAGCCAAGAGGGACGGGGCGAGCAGTACTTC
>16|TRBD2|TRBJ2-3|TRBV9|many
CASSEGTSGDTDTQYF
TGTGCCAGCAGCGAGGGGACTAGCGGGGACACAGATACGCAGTATTTT
>15|TRBD1|TRBJ1-4|TRBV5-7|NA
CASSWRDRQIEKLFF
TGTGCCAGCAGCTGGCGGGACAGGCAAATTGAAAAACTGTTTTTT
>15|NA|TRBJ1-2|TRBV6-5|many
CASSLIRDWYYGYTF
TGTGCCAGCAGCCTTATCAGGGATTGGTACTATGGCTACACCTTC
>17|NA|TRBJ2-3|TRBV5-6|many
CASSLAVWTTSTDTQYF
TGTGCCAGCAGCTTGGCCGTCTGGACGACTAGCACAGATACGCAGTATTTT
>15|TRBD1|TRBJ1-1|TRBV29-1|many
CSVEDLTGSGTEAFF
TGCAGCGTTGAAGATTTGACAGGGTCTGGCACTGAAGCTTTCTTT
>13|NA|TRBJ2-7|TRBV5-1|NA
CAGSSGGSYEQYF
TGCGCCGGCAGCTCGGGCGGCTCCTACGAGCAGTACTTC
>15|NA|TRBJ2-7|TRBV4-3|NA
CAGSQGLGSSYEQYF
TGCGCCGGCAGCCAAGGCTTAGGATCCTCCTACGAGCAGTACTTC
>12|NA|TRBJ2-7|TRBV7-9|many
CASSSGRVEQYF
TGTGCCAGCAGCTCGGGGCGGGTCGAGCAGTACTTC
>17|TRBD2|TRBJ2-7|TRBV20-1|many
CSARDEAGGTDFNEQYF
TGCAGTGCTAGAGATGAAGCGGGGGGGACCGACTTTAACGAGCAGTACTTC
>13|NA|TRBJ2-7|TRBV24-1|many
CATRGAGAEEQYF
TGTGCCACCAGAGGTGCGGGGGCGGAAGAGCAGTACTTC
>13|NA|TRBJ2-5|TRBV19|NA
CASSPGPGLAQYF
TGTGCCAGTAGCCCCGGACCTGGTCTCGCCCAGTACTTC
>15|TRBD1|TRBJ2-3|TRBV11-2|many
CASSPRDRSTDTQYF
TGTGCCAGCAGCCCCCGGGACAGAAGCACAGATACGCAGTATTTT
>15|TRBD2|TRBJ2-1|TRBV27|few
CASSLALAGDNEQFF
TGTGCCAGCAGTTTAGCCCTAGCGGGGGACAATGAGCAGTTCTTC
>12|NA|TRBJ2-5|TRBV6-5|few
CASSGDPKTQYF
TGTGCCAGCAGTGGGGATCCGAAGACCCAGTACTTC
>14|NA|TRBJ2-1|TRBV12-3/TRBV12-4|many
CASRDDSSYNEQFF
TGTGCCAGCAGAGATGACTCCTCCTACAATGAGCAGTTCTTC
>14|TRBD2|TRBJ2-1|TRBV7-9|few
CASSGPGLDGEQFF
TGTGCCAGCAGCGGGCCGGGACTAGACGGTGAGCAGTTCTTC